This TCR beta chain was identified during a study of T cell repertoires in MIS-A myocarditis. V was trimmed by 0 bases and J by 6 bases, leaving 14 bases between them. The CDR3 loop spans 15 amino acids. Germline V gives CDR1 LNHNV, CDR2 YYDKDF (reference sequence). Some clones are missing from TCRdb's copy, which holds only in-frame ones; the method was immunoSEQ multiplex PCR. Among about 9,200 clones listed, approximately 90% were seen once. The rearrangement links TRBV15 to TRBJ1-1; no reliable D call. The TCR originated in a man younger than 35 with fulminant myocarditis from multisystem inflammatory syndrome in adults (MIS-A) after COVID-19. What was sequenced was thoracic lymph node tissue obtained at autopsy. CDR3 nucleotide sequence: TGTGCCACCAGCAGAGAAGGAGCCCCAGAAGCTGAAGCTTTCTTT. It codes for CATSREGAPEAEAFF.